This record covers a single T cell receptor beta chain. What antigen it recognizes has not been identified. Base qualities were left out, and no much larger clone turns up one base away. The library relied on the immunoSEQ multiplex PCR assay. For most patients, genomic DNA was isolated with the Qiagen DNeasy Blood and Tissue Kit and shipped frozen to Adaptive Biotechnologies for TCR sequencing. Adaptive Biotechnologies carried out high-throughput TCR-beta CDR3 sequencing of genomic DNA for most patients. Per the original workflow: Adaptive's ImmunoSEQ software was the source of the TCR sequencing data for roughly 19 patients, while a few other patients were processed with MiXCR and VDJtools. To correct CD4 versus CD8 sorting errors, sequences present in both subsets at a frequency ratio below 5:1 were removed. Because the origin of CDR3 nucleotide sequences shared between donor and recipient could not be assigned, those sequences were removed. Alloreactive clones required at least 2-fold expansion over unstimulated cells and minimum CFSE-low frequency of 0.002% (template counts) or 0.001% (read counts). Clones were considered mappable if detected in sequenced pre-transplant spleen, lymph node, or MLR CFSE-low populations of the donor or recipient. The cumulative frequency of alloreactive clones was calculated as a percentage of all sequences, weighted by copy number. TCRdb carries this immuneACCESS record with in-frame sequences only. Its versions omit some clonotypes, under half of them owing to an unresolved V gene in the studies checked, with the rest unexplained. Clone size and V and J calls were adopted from that table, with D and trimming inferred from the DNA. In all, the sample holds some 120,000 clones, and 90% of those were seen once. The top ten hold about 0.18% of the sample.

The CDR3 numbers 15 residues from cysteine through phenylalanine. The read is trimmed to its CDR3 DNA, 45 bases read in frame from base 1. Trimmed from V: 6 bases; trimmed from J: 2 bases; junction bases lacking a gene match: 6. CDR1 and CDR2 are read off the germline V gene as WSHSY and SAAADI. This entry belongs to a study of graft-versus-host responses after intestinal transplantation (dated by TCRdb to the early 2020s). At the level of the whole study: The transplants that recipients received were multivisceral, liver-intestinal, or isolated intestinal. All recipients received anti-thymocyte globulin induction followed by maintenance tacrolimus and steroids for around three years. After intestinal transplantation, graft-versus-host and host-versus-graft alloreactive T cell clones in the graft, circulation and bone marrow were tracked using bulk TCR-beta CDR3 sequencing. Alloreactive clones were identified by sequencing pre-transplant mixed lymphocyte reaction products and comparing them with unstimulated pre-transplant donor and recipient T cells. The cohort enrolled 24 intestinal transplant recipients, one of whom was a retransplant, and 3 patients without pretransplant specimens were excluded. Donor T cell macrochimerism was defined as a peak of at least 4% donor T cells among recipient peripheral blood mononuclear cells. Instead of going to the commercial service, samples from a few later patients were sequenced in-house on an Illumina MiSeq and processed with MiXCR.

The meaning of the sample's time point label: cells obtained before transplantation from donor or recipient. CD3+CD4+ and CD3+CD8+ populations were FACS-sorted from unstimulated pre-transplant donor and recipient cells taken from spleen or lymph nodes. Results and caveats for the whole study, not just this receptor: Conclusions were limited by the relatively low number and heterogeneity of intestinal transplant patients. GvH clones were detected in recipient bone marrow, and some appeared earlier in ileal mucosa or blood, consistent with an intestinal mucosal origin. In patients with donor T cell macrochimerism, the allografts had high GvH to HvG T cell clonal ratios. Peak levels of circulating GvH clones were associated with declines in HvG clones early after transplant.

Recombination connected TRBV10-2 to TRBJ2-7; 11 bases in the junction line up with TRBD2. This sample comprised unstimulated CD4+ T cells sorted from spleen or lymph node cells, obtained before intestinal transplant. The origin of this receptor is a human donor who received an intestinal transplant. The CDR3: CASSPTSGGTYEQYF. The sequenced DNA: TGCGCCAGCAGCCCTACTAGCGGGGGTACCTACGAGCAGTACTTC.